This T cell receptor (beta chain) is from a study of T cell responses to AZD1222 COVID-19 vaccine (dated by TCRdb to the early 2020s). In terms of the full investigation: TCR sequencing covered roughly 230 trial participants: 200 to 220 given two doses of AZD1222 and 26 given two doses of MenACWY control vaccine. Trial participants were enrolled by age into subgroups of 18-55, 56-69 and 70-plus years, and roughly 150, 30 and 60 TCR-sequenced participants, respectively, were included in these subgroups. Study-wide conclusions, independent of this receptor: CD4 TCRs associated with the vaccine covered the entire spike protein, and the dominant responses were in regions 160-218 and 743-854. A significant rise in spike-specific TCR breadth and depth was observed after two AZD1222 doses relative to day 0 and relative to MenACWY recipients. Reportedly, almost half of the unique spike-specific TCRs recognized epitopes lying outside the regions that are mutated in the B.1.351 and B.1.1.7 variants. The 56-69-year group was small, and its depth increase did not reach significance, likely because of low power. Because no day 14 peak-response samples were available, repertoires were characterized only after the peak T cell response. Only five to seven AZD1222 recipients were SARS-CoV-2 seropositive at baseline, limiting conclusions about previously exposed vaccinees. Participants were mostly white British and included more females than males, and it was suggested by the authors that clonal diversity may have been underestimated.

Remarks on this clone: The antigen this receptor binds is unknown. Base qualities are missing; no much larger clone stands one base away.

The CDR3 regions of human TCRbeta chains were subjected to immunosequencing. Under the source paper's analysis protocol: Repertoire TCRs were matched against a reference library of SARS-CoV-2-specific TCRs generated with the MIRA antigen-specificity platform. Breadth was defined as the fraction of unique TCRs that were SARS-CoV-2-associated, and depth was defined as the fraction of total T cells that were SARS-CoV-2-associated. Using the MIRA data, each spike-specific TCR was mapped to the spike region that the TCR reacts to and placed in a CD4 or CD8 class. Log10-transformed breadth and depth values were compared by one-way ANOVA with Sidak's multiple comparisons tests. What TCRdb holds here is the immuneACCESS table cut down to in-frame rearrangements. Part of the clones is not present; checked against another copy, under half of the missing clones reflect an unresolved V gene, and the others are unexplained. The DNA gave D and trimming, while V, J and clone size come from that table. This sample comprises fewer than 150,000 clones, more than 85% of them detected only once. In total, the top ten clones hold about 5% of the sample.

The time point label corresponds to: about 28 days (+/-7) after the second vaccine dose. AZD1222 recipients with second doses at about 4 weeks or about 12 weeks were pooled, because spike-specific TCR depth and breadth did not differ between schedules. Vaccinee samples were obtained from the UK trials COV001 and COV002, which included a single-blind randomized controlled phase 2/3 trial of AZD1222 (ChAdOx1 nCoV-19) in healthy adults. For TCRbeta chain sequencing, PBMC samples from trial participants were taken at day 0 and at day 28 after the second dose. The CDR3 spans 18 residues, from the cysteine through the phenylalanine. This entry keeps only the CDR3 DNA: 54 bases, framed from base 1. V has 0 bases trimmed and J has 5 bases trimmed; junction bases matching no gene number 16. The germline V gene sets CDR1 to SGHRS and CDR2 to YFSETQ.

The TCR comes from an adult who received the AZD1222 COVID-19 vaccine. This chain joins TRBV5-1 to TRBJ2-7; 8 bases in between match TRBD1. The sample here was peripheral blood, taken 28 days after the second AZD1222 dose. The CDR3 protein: CASSLAIKGTGSPNEQYF. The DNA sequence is TGCGCCAGCAGCTTGGCAATAAAAGGGACAGGATCTCCCAACGAGCAGTACTTC.